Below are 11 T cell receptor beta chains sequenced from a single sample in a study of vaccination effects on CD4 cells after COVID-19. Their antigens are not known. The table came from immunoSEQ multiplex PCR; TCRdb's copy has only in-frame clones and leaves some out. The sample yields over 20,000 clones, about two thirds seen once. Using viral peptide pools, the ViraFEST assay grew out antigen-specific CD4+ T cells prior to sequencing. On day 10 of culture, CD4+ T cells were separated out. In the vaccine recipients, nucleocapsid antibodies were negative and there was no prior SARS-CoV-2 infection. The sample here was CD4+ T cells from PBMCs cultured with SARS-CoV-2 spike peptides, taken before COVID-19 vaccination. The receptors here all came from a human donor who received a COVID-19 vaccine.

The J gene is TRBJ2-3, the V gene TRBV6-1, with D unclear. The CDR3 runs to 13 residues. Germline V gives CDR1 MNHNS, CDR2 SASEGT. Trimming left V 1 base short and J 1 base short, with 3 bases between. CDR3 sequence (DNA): TGTGCCAGCAGTGAAGGGGGCACAGATACGCAGTATTTT. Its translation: CASSEGGTDTQYF.

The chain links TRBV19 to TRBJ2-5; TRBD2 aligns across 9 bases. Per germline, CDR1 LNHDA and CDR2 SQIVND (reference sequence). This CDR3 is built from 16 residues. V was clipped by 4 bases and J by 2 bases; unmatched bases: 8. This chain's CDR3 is CASSTAGGGRQETQYF. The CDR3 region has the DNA TGTGCCAGTAGTACCGCGGGAGGGGGTCGACAAGAGACCCAGTACTTC.

The CDR3 here is CSASSVGTDTQYF. The CDR3 DNA follows: TGCAGTGCTAGTTCGGTGGGAACAGATACGCAGTATTTT. V is TRBV20-1 and J is TRBJ2-3; no firm D call. CDR1 and CDR2 from the germline V gene are DFQATT and SNEGSKA (reference sequence). This CDR3 is 13 amino acids long. V was pared by 3 bases and J by 3 bases, with 10 bases between.

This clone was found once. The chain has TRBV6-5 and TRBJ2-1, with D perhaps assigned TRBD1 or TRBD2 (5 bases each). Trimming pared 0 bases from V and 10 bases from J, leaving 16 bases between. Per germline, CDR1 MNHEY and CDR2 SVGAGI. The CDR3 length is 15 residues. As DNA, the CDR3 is TGTGCCAGCAGTTACTCGTCAGGGACGGAATTAGAGCAGTTCTTC. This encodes CASSYSSGTELEQFF.

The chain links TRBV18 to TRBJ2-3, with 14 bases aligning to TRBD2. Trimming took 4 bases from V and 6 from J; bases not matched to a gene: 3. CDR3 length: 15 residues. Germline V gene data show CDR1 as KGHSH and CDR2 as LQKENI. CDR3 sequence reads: CASSRLAGGLDTQYF. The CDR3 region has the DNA TGTGCCAGCTCACGACTAGCGGGGGGGCTCGATACGCAGTATTTT.

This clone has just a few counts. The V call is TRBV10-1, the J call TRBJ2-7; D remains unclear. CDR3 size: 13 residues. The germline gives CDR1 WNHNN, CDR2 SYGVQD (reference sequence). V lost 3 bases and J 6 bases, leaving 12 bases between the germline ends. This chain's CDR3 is CASSDRISGEQYF. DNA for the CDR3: TGCGCCAGCAGTGATCGAATATCGGGCGAGCAGTACTTC.

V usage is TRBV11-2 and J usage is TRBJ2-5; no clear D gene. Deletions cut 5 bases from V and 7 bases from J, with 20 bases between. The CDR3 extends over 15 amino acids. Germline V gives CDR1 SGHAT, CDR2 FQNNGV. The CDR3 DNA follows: TGTGCCAGCAGCCTGTCCTTTACCTCTGGTGGGACCCAGTACTTC. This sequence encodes CASSLSFTSGGTQYF.

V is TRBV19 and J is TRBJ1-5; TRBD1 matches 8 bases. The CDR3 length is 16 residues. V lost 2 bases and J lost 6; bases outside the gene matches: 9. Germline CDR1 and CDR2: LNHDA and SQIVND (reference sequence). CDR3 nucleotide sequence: TGTGCCAGTAGTATACGGGTGAGGACAGGGCTTCAGCCCCAGCATTTT. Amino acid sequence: CASSIRVRTGLQPQHF.

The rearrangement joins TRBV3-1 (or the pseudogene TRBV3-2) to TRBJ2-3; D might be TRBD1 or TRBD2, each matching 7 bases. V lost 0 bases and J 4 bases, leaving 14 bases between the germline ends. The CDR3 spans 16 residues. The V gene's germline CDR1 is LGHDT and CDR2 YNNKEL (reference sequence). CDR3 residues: CASSQDRRGGPDTQYF. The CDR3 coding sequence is TGTGCCAGCAGCCAAGATCGCAGGGGGGGCCCAGATACGCAGTATTTT.

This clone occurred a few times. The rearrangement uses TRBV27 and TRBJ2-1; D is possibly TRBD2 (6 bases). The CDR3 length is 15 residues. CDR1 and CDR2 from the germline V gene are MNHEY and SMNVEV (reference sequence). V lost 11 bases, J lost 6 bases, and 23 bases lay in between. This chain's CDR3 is CASAPRDLPGNEQFF. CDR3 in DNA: TGTGCCTCCGCCCCGCGGGACCTGCCCGGCAATGAGCAGTTCTTC.

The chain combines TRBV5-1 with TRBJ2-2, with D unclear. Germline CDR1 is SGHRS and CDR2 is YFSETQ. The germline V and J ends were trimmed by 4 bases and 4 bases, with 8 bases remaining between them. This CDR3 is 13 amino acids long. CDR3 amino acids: CASSPDFTGELFF. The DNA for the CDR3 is TGCGCCAGCAGCCCCGACTTCACCGGGGAGCTGTTTTTT.